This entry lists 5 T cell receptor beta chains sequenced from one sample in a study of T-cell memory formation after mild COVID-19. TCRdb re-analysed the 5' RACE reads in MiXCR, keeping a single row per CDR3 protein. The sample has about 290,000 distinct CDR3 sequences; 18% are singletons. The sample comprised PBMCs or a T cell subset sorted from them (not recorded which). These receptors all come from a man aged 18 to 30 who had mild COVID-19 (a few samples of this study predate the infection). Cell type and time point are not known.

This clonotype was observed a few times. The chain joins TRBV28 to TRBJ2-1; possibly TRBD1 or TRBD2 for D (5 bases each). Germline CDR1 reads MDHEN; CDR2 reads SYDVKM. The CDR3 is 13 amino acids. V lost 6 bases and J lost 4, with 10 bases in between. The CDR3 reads CASRWGPYNEQFF. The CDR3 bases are TGTGCCAGCAGATGGGGACCTTACAATGAGCAGTTCTTC.

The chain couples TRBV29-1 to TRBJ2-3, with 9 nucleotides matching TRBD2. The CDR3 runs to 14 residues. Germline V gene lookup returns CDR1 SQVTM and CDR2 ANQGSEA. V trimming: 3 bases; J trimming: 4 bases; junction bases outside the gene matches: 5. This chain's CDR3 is CSVDLAGGPDTQYF. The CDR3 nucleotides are TGCAGCGTTGATCTGGCGGGGGGGCCAGATACGCAGTATTTT.

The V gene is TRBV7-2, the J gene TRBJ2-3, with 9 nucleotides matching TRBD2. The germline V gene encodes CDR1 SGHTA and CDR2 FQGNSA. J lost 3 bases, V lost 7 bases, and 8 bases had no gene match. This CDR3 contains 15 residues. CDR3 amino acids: CASIFSLAGTDTQYF. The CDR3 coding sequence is TGTGCCAGCATCTTCTCTCTAGCGGGGACAGATACGCAGTATTTT.

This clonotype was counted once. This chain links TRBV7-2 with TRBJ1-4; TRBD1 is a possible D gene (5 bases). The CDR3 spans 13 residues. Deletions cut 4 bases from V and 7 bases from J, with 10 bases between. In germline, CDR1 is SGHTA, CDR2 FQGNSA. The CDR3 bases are TGTGCCAGCAGCTCCAGGAGGGGTGAAAAACTGTTTTTT. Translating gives CASSSRRGEKLFF.

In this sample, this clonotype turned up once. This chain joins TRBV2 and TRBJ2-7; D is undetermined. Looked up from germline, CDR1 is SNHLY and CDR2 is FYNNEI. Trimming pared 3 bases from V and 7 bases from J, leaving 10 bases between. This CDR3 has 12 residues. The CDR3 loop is CASSDPLGEQYF. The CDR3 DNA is TGTGCCAGCAGTGACCCCCTGGGTGAGCAGTACTTC.